What follows are 27 T cell receptor beta chains derived from one specimen sequenced in a study of blood T cell repertoires in COVID-19. The assay was immunoSEQ multiplex PCR, and TCRdb's table has in-frame clones only and misses some. The table includes approximately 310,000 clones, roughly 88% detected once. Sequencing used PBMCs or T cells enriched from blood (not recorded which). These TCRs come from a man younger than 40 who had recovered from COVID-19.

V and J are TRBV7-9 and TRBJ1-2, with D hard to call. This CDR3 is 13 amino acids long. Germline V gene sequence: CDR1 SEHNR, CDR2 FQNEAQ (reference sequence). Trimming cost V 5 bases and J 4 bases, with 11 bases left between them. The CDR3 loop is CASSQPGSYGYTF. Here the CDR3 DNA reads TGTGCCAGCAGCCAGCCGGGTTCCTATGGCTACACCTTC.

This clone came up once. The chain carries TRBV10-3 and TRBJ1-2; 10 bases align to TRBD1. V was pared by 7 bases and J by 3 bases, with 11 bases of the junction left unmatched. The V gene's germline CDR1 is ENHRY and CDR2 SYGVKD. This CDR3 is built from 16 residues. The CDR3 DNA is TGTGCCATCAACACCGGGACAGGGGAAGAGTACTATGGCTACACCTTC. This translates into CAINTGTGEEYYGYTF.

This rearrangement joins TRBV6-5 to TRBJ1-5; possibly TRBD1 for D (6 bases). The CDR3 contains 15 residues. V shed 5 bases and J shed 9 bases, with 20 bases lying between them. The germline V gene has CDR1 MNHEY and CDR2 SVGAGI. CDR3 loop: CASSRIRGASRPQHF. The DNA for the CDR3 is TGTGCCAGCAGTCGAATACGGGGGGCAAGCCGGCCCCAGCATTTT.

This chain uses TRBV5-4 with TRBJ1-6, with D maybe TRBD1 (5 bases). This CDR3 comprises 16 residues. Germline assignment: CDR1 SGHNT and CDR2 YYREEE (reference sequence). Trimming cost V 1 base and J 2 bases, with 10 bases left between them. This chain's CDR3 is CASSLNRGAYNSPLHF. The CDR3 DNA follows: TGTGCCAGCAGCTTGAATCGGGGGGCCTATAATTCACCCCTCCACTTT.

The chain links TRBV15 to TRBJ1-1; D is possibly TRBD1 (6 bases). V gave up 0 bases and J gave up 3 bases, with 11 bases separating them. The germline V gene encodes CDR1 LNHNV and CDR2 YYDKDF (reference sequence). The CDR3 runs to 15 residues. As DNA, the CDR3 is TGTGCCACCAGCAGAGATCGCCCAGGGGACACTGAAGCTTTCTTT. It codes for CATSRDRPGDTEAFF.

The V call is TRBV10-3, the J call TRBJ1-5; tentative D call: TRBD1 (6 bases). CDR1 is ENHRY, CDR2 SYGVKD, per germline. This CDR3 comprises 13 residues. V shed 4 bases and J shed 4 bases, with 8 bases lying between them. This chain's CDR3 is CAISAGENQPQHF. In nucleotides, the CDR3 is TGTGCCATCAGTGCAGGGGAGAATCAGCCCCAGCATTTT.

V usage is TRBV11-1 and J usage is TRBJ2-5; 12 bases are a match to TRBD1. V shed 0 bases and J 5 bases; nucleotides not matched to a gene: 7. The CDR3 runs 17 residues. Germline assignment: CDR1 SGHAT and CDR2 FQDESV (reference sequence). The CDR3 is CASSLAGGQGAWETQYF. DNA of the CDR3: TGTGCCAGCAGCTTAGCCGGGGGACAGGGGGCCTGGGAGACCCAGTACTTC.

V and J are TRBV4-2 and TRBJ2-3; the match to TRBD2 covers 9 bases. Germline-derived CDR1 and CDR2 are LGHNA and YNFKEQ. CDR3 length equals 17 residues. Trimming cost V 1 base and J 2 bases; bases outside gene matches: 7. CDR3 DNA sequence: TGTGCCAGCAGCCAAGGTGGCAGGACTAGCGACACAGATACGCAGTATTTT. This encodes CASSQGGRTSDTDTQYF.

In its sample, this clone was seen once. The chain couples TRBV7-8 to TRBJ1-4; tentative D call: TRBD1 (5 bases). The CDR3 runs 14 residues. Trimming took off 1 base at V and 7 bases at J, with 10 bases between the two ends. Germline lookup yields CDR1 SGHVS and CDR2 FQNEAQ. The CDR3 here is CASSLGAGGEKLFF. CDR3 DNA sequence: TGTGCCAGCAGCTTAGGCGCCGGGGGTGAAAAACTGTTTTTT.

The gene calls are TRBV9 and TRBJ1-4; D gene uncertain. V lost 2 bases and J lost 7, with 6 bases in between. The CDR3 extends over 12 amino acids. The germline V gene has CDR1 SGDLS and CDR2 YYNGEE. The CDR3 coding sequence is TGTGCCAGCAGCGTCCCCGGTGAAAAACTGTTTTTT. This gives the protein CASSVPGEKLFF.

This clone was found once. This chain connects TRBV4-3 to TRBJ2-7; 12 nucleotides match TRBD2. The CDR3 consists of 15 residues. V gave up 5 bases and J gave up 4 bases; unmatched junction bases: 6. The germline V gene encodes CDR1 LGHNA and CDR2 YSLEER. CDR3 coding DNA: TGCGCCAGCAGCGGGCTAGCGGGGGGGCAATACGAGCAGTACTTC. Its translation is CASSGLAGGQYEQYF.

Comment on this clone: The germline gene is not matched at one end of the junction; a read error may be the cause. The gene calls are TRBV12-3 or TRBV12-4 and TRBJ1-2; D may be TRBD1 (6 bases). This CDR3 has 12 amino acids. The CDR3 nucleotides read TGTGCCAGCGGTTTCGAGGTGGGCAGGGACATCTTC. It translates to CASGFEVGRDIF.

The rearrangement links TRBV9 to TRBJ2-7, with 9 positions matching TRBD1. The CDR3 length is 13 residues. The V and J ends lost 4 bases and 7 bases, in that order; junction bases with no gene match: 6. Germline CDR1 reads SGDLS; CDR2 reads YYNGEE. CDR3 region: CASSPSDRGEQYF. In DNA, the CDR3 is TGTGCCAGCAGCCCGTCGGACAGGGGTGAGCAGTACTTC.

The chain joins TRBV20-1 to TRBJ2-7, with 10 nucleotides matching TRBD2. Losses at the gene ends were 3 bases for V and 0 bases for J; bases not matched to a gene: 8. Looked up from germline, CDR1 is DFQATT and CDR2 is SNEGSKA (reference sequence). CDR3 length: 16 amino acids. The CDR3 DNA reads as TGCAGTGCTAGTAGGCTAGCGGGGGTTCTCTCCTACGAGCAGTACTTC. Translation: CSASRLAGVLSYEQYF.

The CDR3 is CASSKNRGSELRNQPQHF. CDR3 bases: TGTGCCAGTAGTAAGAACAGGGGCAGCGAGCTTCGCAATCAGCCCCAGCATTTT. V usage is TRBV19 and J usage is TRBJ1-5, with TRBD1 matching 7 bases. CDR3 length: 18 amino acids. CDR1 is LNHDA, CDR2 SQIVND, per germline (reference sequence). Trimming took 4 bases from V and 2 from J; bases not matched to a gene: 14. Variable domain in full (rest from reference TRBV19 and TRBJ1-5): DGGITQSPKYLFRKEGQNVTLSCEQNLNHDAMYWYRQDPGQGLRLIYYSQIVNDFQKGDIAEGYSVSREKKESFPLTVTSAQKNPTAFYLCASSKNRGSELRNQPQHFGDGTRLSIL.

V and J are TRBV7-8 and TRBJ2-3, with 10 nucleotides matching TRBD2. The junction had 14 bases not matched to a gene; V was cut back by 5 bases and J by 3 bases. The CDR3 consists of 18 residues. Per germline, CDR1 SGHVS and CDR2 FQNEAQ. The CDR3 DNA sequence: TGTGCCAGCAGCGGCCGTCCCCAGCGGGGGGGCCAGACAGATACGCAGTATTTT. Translating it yields CASSGRPQRGGQTDTQYF.

This chain links TRBV18 with TRBJ2-2; perhaps TRBD1 as D (6 bases). V shed 4 bases and J shed 5 bases, with 14 bases lying between them. The CDR3 totals 15 residues. Germline V gene lookup returns CDR1 KGHSH and CDR2 LQKENI. This CDR3 is CASSHARTVTGELFF. CDR3 DNA: TGTGCCAGCTCACACGCTCGGACAGTAACCGGGGAGCTGTTTTTT.

The chain combines TRBV3-1 (or the pseudogene TRBV3-2) with TRBJ1-1; D not certain. CDR3 length: 18 residues. The ends were cut back, 1 base at V and 0 bases at J, with 18 bases in the middle. Germline CDR1 reads LGHDT; CDR2 reads YNNKEL (reference sequence). This chain's CDR3 is CASSQGTALATMNTEAFF. In DNA, the CDR3 is TGTGCCAGCAGCCAAGGAACAGCCCTCGCCACGATGAACACTGAAGCTTTCTTT.

The rearrangement joins TRBV19 to TRBJ1-2; D ambiguous. V lost 4 bases to trimming and J lost 8 bases, with 17 bases between them. This CDR3 comprises 14 residues. The germline gives CDR1 LNHDA, CDR2 SQIVND (reference sequence). The CDR3 DNA reads as TGTGCCAGTAGTAGGCGGGAAACACGTCAAGGCTACACCTTC. As protein: CASSRRETRQGYTF.

CDR3 in amino acids: CASRAGMSTDTQYF. The CDR3, as DNA: TGCGCCAGCAGGGCGGGGATGAGCACAGATACGCAGTATTTT. The gene calls are TRBV5-1 and TRBJ2-3; possibly TRBD2 for D (6 bases). V shed 5 bases and J shed 0 bases, with 10 bases lying between them. CDR1 is SGHRS, CDR2 YFSETQ, per germline. CDR3 length equals 14 residues.

The CDR3 region is CASSSGTSNYNEQFF. The CDR3 nucleotides read TGTGCCAGCAGTTCCGGGACTAGCAACTACAATGAGCAGTTCTTC. This chain joins TRBV5-4 and TRBJ2-1, with 9 bases that match TRBD2. There are 15 residues in the CDR3. Germline loops: CDR1 SGHNT, CDR2 YYREEE (reference sequence). Unmatched junction bases numbered 6, after V lost 5 bases and J lost 3 bases.

A few counts support this clone. The genes are TRBV29-1 and TRBJ1-2; 7 bases line up with TRBD1. The CDR3 contains 14 residues. V lost 2 bases, J lost 2 bases, and 5 bases stayed unmatched. CDR1 SQVTM and CDR2 ANQGSEA come from the germline V gene. CDR3 loop: CSVEPGTVNYGYTF. CDR3 nucleotides: TGCAGCGTTGAACCCGGGACAGTAAACTATGGCTACACCTTC.

This chain uses TRBV12-3 or TRBV12-4 with TRBJ1-1; a possible D gene is TRBD1 (5 bases). This CDR3 comprises 13 residues. V lost 3 bases to trimming and J lost 5 bases, with 10 bases between them. The chain's CDR3 is CASSLQGGTEAFF. For the CDR3, the DNA is TGTGCCAGCAGTTTGCAGGGAGGAACTGAAGCTTTCTTT.

This clone was recorded once. The chain carries TRBV9 and TRBJ2-5; 7 nucleotides agree with TRBD2. Germline V gene sequence: CDR1 SGDLS, CDR2 YYNGEE. The CDR3 is made up of 16 amino acids. Losses at the gene ends were 2 bases for V and 2 bases for J; bases not matched to a gene: 9. For the CDR3, the DNA is TGTGCCAGCAGCGTCGCTACACTCGGGGGGCAAGAGACCCAGTACTTC. It yields the protein CASSVATLGGQETQYF.

Comments on this clone: The sample has other DNA sequences that encode this CDR3 too. The chain employs TRBV30 and TRBJ1-5; unclear D gene. The CDR3 consists of 13 residues. The V gene's germline CDR1 is GTSNPN and CDR2 SVGIG (reference sequence). V lost 0 bases to trimming and J lost 2 bases, with 5 bases between them. The CDR3 protein is CAWSVRGNQPQHF. In nucleotides, the CDR3 is TGTGCCTGGAGTGTACGGGGCAATCAGCCCCAGCATTTT.

This rearrangement joins TRBV15 to TRBJ1-1, with D hard to call. The CDR3 consists of 16 residues. V lost 0 bases and J 4 bases, leaving 15 bases between the germline ends. Germline CDR1 is LNHNV and CDR2 is YYDKDF (reference sequence). Here the CDR3 DNA reads TGTGCCACCAGCAGAGAGGAGGTGTCGAGGCGCACTGAAGCTTTCTTT. As protein: CATSREEVSRRTEAFF. Full variable domain (rest looked up from reference TRBV15 and TRBJ1-1): DAMVIQNPRYQVTQFGKPVTLSCSQTLNHNVMYWYQQKSSQAPKLLFHYYDKDFNNEADTPDNFQSRRPNTSFCFLDIRSPGLGDTAMYLCATSREEVSRRTEAFFGQGTRLTVV.

The chain employs TRBV18 and TRBJ1-5, with 7 positions matching TRBD1. The CDR3 is 13 residues long. Germline CDR1 reads KGHSH; CDR2 reads LQKENI. V shed 3 bases, J shed 12 bases, and the junction held 8 bases outside the gene matches. Here the CDR3 DNA reads TGTGCCAGCTCACCGGGGACAGCAGATCTCCAGCATTTT. It encodes CASSPGTADLQHF. Full variable domain (outside the CDR3, taken from reference TRBV18 and TRBJ1-5): NAGVMQNPRHLVRRRGQEARLRCSPMKGHSHVYWYRQLPEEGLKFMVYLQKENIIDESGMPKERFSAEFPKEGPSILRIQQVVRGDSAAYFCASSPGTADLQHFGDGTRLSIL.